The 30 T cell receptor beta chains reported below all come from one sample, sequenced in a study of shared clonotypes between healthy human individuals. Naive-designated CD8 cells lacked CD45RO, were positively enriched for CCR7, and omitted terminally differentiated effector memory CD45RA+ cells. This table comes from immunoSEQ multiplex PCR, and its TCRdb copy is limited to in-frame clones, with some not included. This sample has some 2.1 million clones; roughly 94% occur once, and the top ten carry 1% to 1.3%. Sequenced: naive CD8+ T cells sorted from blood. All receptors come from a man in his late teens or twenties in good health.

As for this clone: An end of the junction differs from the germline gene, which may be a read error. The chain uses TRBV6-1 and TRBJ1-2; maybe TRBD1 (5 bases). The germline gives CDR1 MNHNS, CDR2 SASEGT. The CDR3 runs 13 residues. Written as DNA, the CDR3 is TGTGCCAGCAGCGAAGAGGGGAACTATGGCTACACCTTC. Residues: CASSEEGNYGYTF.

The genes are TRBV5-4 and TRBJ2-7; a weak D match, TRBD2 (6 bases). CDR1 is SGHNT and CDR2 is YYREEE in the germline V gene (reference sequence). V was shortened by 4 bases and J by 1 base, with 12 bases between the two germline ends. CDR3 size: 14 residues. The CDR3, as DNA: TGTGCCAGCAGCCCCGGAGGAGGGTCCTACGAGCAGTACTTC. This sequence encodes CASSPGGGSYEQYF.

Here the CDR3 reads CSVEEGVTSGDQETQYF. CDR3 in DNA: TGCAGCGTTGAAGAAGGAGTCACTAGCGGGGACCAAGAGACCCAGTACTTC. This chain connects TRBV29-1 to TRBJ2-5, with TRBD2 identical over 10 bases. The CDR3 length is 17 residues. V was pared by 0 bases and J by 0 bases, with 7 bases of the junction left unmatched. Germline V lookup: CDR1 SQVTM, CDR2 ANQGSEA.

As regards this clone: Other DNA sequences in this specimen translate into the identical CDR3. This rearrangement joins TRBV7-9 to TRBJ2-7; TRBD2 aligns across 10 bases. CDR3 length: 16 residues. Germline lookup yields CDR1 SEHNR and CDR2 FQNEAQ (reference sequence). V trimming: 5 bases; J trimming: 4 bases; junction bases outside the gene matches: 11. In DNA, the CDR3 is TGTGCCAGCAGCCCCCCCCGGACTAGCGGTAATTACGAGCAGTACTTC. It specifies CASSPPRTSGNYEQYF.

The rearrangement links TRBV11-3 to TRBJ2-3, with 8 bases aligning to TRBD1. The CDR3 spans 16 residues. J lost 1 base, V lost 5 bases, and 8 bases had no gene match. CDR1 SGHNT and CDR2 YENEEA come from the germline V gene. The CDR3 nucleotides read TGTGCCAGCAGCGGGGGGCAGGGGGCAGGCACAGATACGCAGTATTTT. Protein sequence: CASSGGQGAGTDTQYF.

The chain carries TRBV11-2 and TRBJ2-1; the D gene could be TRBD1 or TRBD2 (6 bases each). Germline-derived CDR1 and CDR2 are SGHAT and FQNNGV. Trimming removed 5 bases from V and 9 bases from J, with 20 bases in between. The CDR3 consists of 15 residues. The chain's CDR3 is CASSLSSWGASEQFF. The CDR3 DNA reads TGTGCCAGCAGCCTGAGTAGTTGGGGGGCTAGTGAGCAGTTCTTC.

The genes are TRBV5-1 and TRBJ2-7; 7 nucleotides line up with TRBD1. Trimming took 4 bases from V and 3 from J; bases not matched to a gene: 7. This CDR3 has 14 amino acids. Per germline, CDR1 SGHRS and CDR2 YFSETQ. CDR3 sequence reads: CASSPFTGDYEQYF. The CDR3 DNA reads as TGCGCCAGCAGCCCGTTCACAGGGGACTACGAGCAGTACTTC.

The chain joins TRBV27 to TRBJ1-1; possibly TRBD1 for D (5 bases). CDR1 is MNHEY and CDR2 is SMNVEV in the germline V gene (reference sequence). V gave up 2 bases and J gave up 4 bases, with 14 bases separating them. The CDR3 runs 15 residues. The CDR3 DNA follows: TGTGCCAGCAGTTTAGGGTCAGGGCTCCGCACTGAAGCTTTCTTT. Translated, it gives CASSLGSGLRTEAFF.

A remark on this clone: The same CDR3 arises from other DNA sequences in this sample as well. The chain employs TRBV29-1 and TRBJ1-1; TRBD1 matches at 7 bases. This CDR3 has 12 amino acids. The V and J ends lost 3 bases and 4 bases, in that order; junction bases with no gene match: 2. CDR1 and CDR2 from the germline V gene are SQVTM and ANQGSEA. This CDR3 reads CSVDAGGTEAFF. Written as DNA, the CDR3 is TGCAGCGTTGACGCAGGGGGCACTGAAGCTTTCTTT.

V gene TRBV9 combines with J gene TRBJ2-1; maybe TRBD2 (6 bases). Germline CDR1 reads SGDLS; CDR2 reads YYNGEE. There are 15 residues in the CDR3. V shed 0 bases and J shed 8 bases, with 15 bases lying between them. The CDR3 DNA reads as TGTGCCAGCAGCGTAGGAGGCGTTTGGGGGGATGAGCAGTTCTTC. Its protein is CASSVGGVWGDEQFF.

J is TRBJ2-1 and V is TRBV25-1, with TRBD2 as a possible D gene (5 bases). This CDR3 is built from 14 residues. V was shortened by 5 bases and J by 5 bases, with 13 bases between the two germline ends. Germline V gene sequence: CDR1 MGHDK, CDR2 SYGVNS. CDR3 sequence (DNA): TGTGCCAGCAGTTGGGGTGAGGGTCACAATGAGCAGTTCTTC. Encoded protein: CASSWGEGHNEQFF.

This chain uses TRBV27 with TRBJ1-6; the D gene is possibly TRBD1 (5 bases). CDR1 is MNHEY and CDR2 is SMNVEV in the germline V gene (reference sequence). Trimming took off 2 bases at V and 13 bases at J, with 21 bases between the two ends. This CDR3 comprises 16 residues. The CDR3 reads CASSLHGAQGNRPLHF. CDR3 nucleotides: TGTGCCAGCAGTTTACACGGGGCGCAGGGAAATAGGCCCCTCCACTTT.

This chain joins TRBV30 and TRBJ1-5; D unclear. This CDR3 comprises 13 residues. Germline lookup yields CDR1 GTSNPN and CDR2 SVGIG (reference sequence). Trimming stripped 3 bases from V and 3 bases from J, with 9 bases between. CDR3 nucleotide sequence: TGTGCCTGGAGCGTTACAGTCAATCAGCCCCAGCATTTT. This gives the protein CAWSVTVNQPQHF.

This rearrangement joins TRBV18 to TRBJ2-7, with 10 bases lining up with TRBD1. CDR3 length: 19 residues. Germline lookup yields CDR1 KGHSH and CDR2 LQKENI. Trimming cost V 1 base and J 0 bases; bases outside gene matches: 12. CDR3 DNA: TGTGCCAGCTCACCACAAGAAGGAACCGGGACAGGGGCCTCCTACGAGCAGTACTTC. It is translated as CASSPQEGTGTGASYEQYF.

Remarks on this clone: The same CDR3 also results from other DNA sequences found in this sample. The chain joins TRBV28 to TRBJ1-3; D is unclear. The V end lost 3 bases, the J end lost 0 bases, and 3 bases lay between the germline ends. The CDR3 extends over 13 amino acids. From germline, CDR1 is MDHEN and CDR2 SYDVKM. The CDR3 reads CASSFSSGNTIYF. DNA of the CDR3: TGTGCCAGCAGTTTTTCCTCTGGAAACACCATATATTTT.

The chain couples TRBV19 to TRBJ2-7, with D maybe TRBD1 (6 bases). This CDR3 spans 14 amino acids. The V gene lost 6 bases and the J gene lost 5 bases, with 17 bases spanning the gap. Germline loops: CDR1 LNHDA, CDR2 SQIVND (reference sequence). The CDR3 sequence is CASRGAGDIHEQYF. The CDR3 DNA is TGTGCCAGTAGAGGAGCAGGGGATATCCACGAGCAGTACTTC. Supplemented by reference TRBV19 and TRBJ2-7, the full variable domain reads DGGITQSPKYLFRKEGQNVTLSCEQNLNHDAMYWYRQDPGQGLRLIYYSQIVNDFQKGDIAEGYSVSREKKESFPLTVTSAQKNPTAFYLCASRGAGDIHEQYFGPGTRLTVT.

This clone was picked up one time. CDR3 nucleotides: TGTGCCAGCAGTCCTTCTACAGGGGCCTGGGCAGATACGCAGTATTTT. Its protein is CASSPSTGAWADTQYF. The V and J genes are TRBV27 and TRBJ2-3, with 7 bases aligning to TRBD1. Looked up from germline, CDR1 is MNHEY and CDR2 is SMNVEV (reference sequence). The CDR3 extends over 16 amino acids. Trimming at V came to 5 bases and at J to 4 bases, leaving 12 bases not matched to a gene.

J is TRBJ2-7 and V is TRBV7-9, with D uncertain. V lost 1 base and J lost 5, with 15 bases in between. CDR3 size: 15 residues. CDR1 SEHNR and CDR2 FQNEAQ come from the germline V gene (reference sequence). For the CDR3, the DNA is TGTGCCAGCAGCTTAGGATACGGCCCACCGGACGAGCAGTACTTC. Translating gives CASSLGYGPPDEQYF.

This chain connects TRBV19 to TRBJ2-5; 8 positions match TRBD2. V trimming: 7 bases; J trimming: 5 bases; junction bases outside the gene matches: 6. Germline V gene data show CDR1 as LNHDA and CDR2 as SQIVND (reference sequence). The CDR3 is made up of 13 amino acids. CDR3 in amino acids: CASNGAGAETQYF. The CDR3 nucleotides are TGTGCCAGTAACGGAGCGGGAGCGGAGACCCAGTACTTC.

This chain links TRBV27 with TRBJ2-3; D could derive from TRBD1 or TRBD2 (5 bases each). The CDR3 consists of 15 residues. The V gene lost 3 bases and the J gene lost 4 bases, with 14 bases spanning the gap. CDR1 and CDR2 (germline): MNHEY, SMNVEV (reference sequence). The CDR3: CASSFGTDGSDTQYF. The CDR3 coding sequence is TGTGCCAGCAGTTTCGGGACGGACGGATCAGATACGCAGTATTTT.

The rearrangement links TRBV13 to TRBJ2-7, with D possibly TRBD1 on 6 matching bases. This CDR3 is built from 14 residues. CDR1 is PRHDT, CDR2 FYEKMQ, per germline (reference sequence). The ends were cut back, 4 bases at V and 0 bases at J, with 10 bases in the middle. The CDR3: CASSYRVISYEQYF. CDR3 coding DNA: TGTGCCAGCAGCTACAGGGTGATCTCCTACGAGCAGTACTTC.

In its sample, this clone was seen once. The chain is built from TRBV2 and TRBJ2-7, with D hard to call. The V end was cut by 1 base, the J end by 1 base, with 11 bases between. Germline-derived CDR1 and CDR2 are SNHLY and FYNNEI. The CDR3 has 15 residues. The CDR3 spells CASSEEPHLSYEQYF. DNA of the CDR3: TGTGCCAGCAGTGAAGAGCCCCACCTATCCTACGAGCAGTACTTC.

V and J are TRBV6-6 and TRBJ1-2; D is unresolved. In germline, CDR1 is MNHNY, CDR2 SVGAGI (reference sequence). V gave up 8 bases and J gave up 4 bases, with 14 bases separating them. This CDR3 comprises 13 residues. In nucleotides, the CDR3 is TGTGCCAGCGCAGCTAGCTCCTTCTATGGCTACACCTTC. Protein product: CASAASSFYGYTF.

The rearrangement uses TRBV4-3 and TRBJ2-7; TRBD2 might be the D (6 bases). The CDR3 has 18 amino acids. The germline V and J ends were trimmed by 1 base and 0 bases, with 19 bases remaining between them. Germline lookup yields CDR1 LGHNA and CDR2 YSLEER. The CDR3 bases are TGCGCCAGCAGCCAAGCCCTGGGGGGTAGCGGATACTCCTACGAGCAGTACTTC. It translates to CASSQALGGSGYSYEQYF.

The chain combines TRBV9 with TRBJ2-3; 10 positions agree with TRBD2. V lost 1 base and J lost 0; bases outside the gene matches: 5. The CDR3 has 17 residues. Germline V gene lookup returns CDR1 SGDLS and CDR2 YYNGEE. CDR3 DNA: TGTGCCAGCAGCGTACCCGGGACTAGCGCTAGCACAGATACGCAGTATTTT. This codes for CASSVPGTSASTDTQYF.

This clone appeared a single time. This sequence joins TRBV19 and TRBJ1-1; D gene uncertain. The V gene lost 1 base and the J gene lost 3 bases, with 6 bases spanning the gap. Germline CDR1 reads LNHDA; CDR2 reads SQIVND (reference sequence). This CDR3 has 13 amino acids. The CDR3, as DNA: TGTGCCAGTAGTATAGGGTGGGACACTGAAGCTTTCTTT. It encodes CASSIGWDTEAFF.

This clone appeared once. V is TRBV29-1 and J is TRBJ2-3; 11 bases are a match to TRBD2. The J segment lost 3 bases and the V segment lost 3 bases, leaving 8 bases of the junction unmatched. CDR3 size: 16 residues. In germline, CDR1 is SQVTM, CDR2 ANQGSEA. In DNA, the CDR3 is TGCAGCGTTGATGCCCCGGGACTAGCGGAGACAGATACGCAGTATTTT. It yields the protein CSVDAPGLAETDTQYF.

This chain connects TRBV11-2 to TRBJ2-7; D ambiguous. CDR1 is SGHAT, CDR2 FQNNGV, per germline. V lost 1 base and J 6 bases, leaving 10 bases between the germline ends. The length of the CDR3 is 13 residues. The CDR3 here is CASSLAGMTEQYF. The CDR3 nucleotides read TGTGCCAGCAGCTTAGCCGGTATGACCGAGCAGTACTTC.

This chain connects TRBV11-3 to TRBJ2-7; no clear D. Looked up from germline, CDR1 is SGHNT and CDR2 is YENEEA. V lost 2 bases to trimming and J lost 6 bases, with 14 bases between them. The CDR3 length is 14 residues. This chain's CDR3 is CASSLKAGSGEQYF. The CDR3 DNA follows: TGTGCCAGCAGCTTAAAAGCCGGGTCGGGCGAGCAGTACTTC.

V gene TRBV7-6 combines with J gene TRBJ2-1; 7 positions agree with TRBD1. Unmatched junction bases numbered 12, after V lost 4 bases and J lost 6 bases. Germline V gives CDR1 SGHVS, CDR2 FNYEAQ. This CDR3 comprises 16 residues. CDR3 amino acids: CASSSPPGQIPNEQFF. In nucleotides, the CDR3 is TGTGCCAGCAGCTCCCCGCCGGGACAGATCCCCAATGAGCAGTTCTTC.